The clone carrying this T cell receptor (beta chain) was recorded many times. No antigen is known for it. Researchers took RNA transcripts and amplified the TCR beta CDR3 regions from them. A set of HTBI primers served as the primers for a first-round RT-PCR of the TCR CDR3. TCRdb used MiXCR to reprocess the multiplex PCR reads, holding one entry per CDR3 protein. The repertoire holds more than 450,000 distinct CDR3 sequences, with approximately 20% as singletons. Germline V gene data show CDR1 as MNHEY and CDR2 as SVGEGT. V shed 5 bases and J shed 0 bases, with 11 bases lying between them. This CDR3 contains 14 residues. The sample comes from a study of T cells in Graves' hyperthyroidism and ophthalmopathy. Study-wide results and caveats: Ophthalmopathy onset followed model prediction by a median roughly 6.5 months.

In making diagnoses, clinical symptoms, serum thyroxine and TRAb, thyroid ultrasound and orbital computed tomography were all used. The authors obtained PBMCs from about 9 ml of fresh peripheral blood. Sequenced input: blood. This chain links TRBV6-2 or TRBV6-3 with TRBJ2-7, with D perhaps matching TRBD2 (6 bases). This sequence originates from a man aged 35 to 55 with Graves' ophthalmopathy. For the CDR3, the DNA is TGTGCCAGCAGTACGGGACTGGGCTCCTACGAGCAGTACTTC. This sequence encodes CASSTGLGSYEQYF.